The 6 T cell receptor beta chains given below trace back to one sample, sequenced in a study of cytomegalovirus exposure and HLA in healthy donors (dated by TCRdb to 2015 to 2018). Receptor amplification or capture employed the immunoSEQ multiplex PCR assay. The multiplex PCR relied on a mix of 60 forward primers for TCR Vbeta segments and 13 reverse primers for TCR Jbeta segments. As stored in TCRdb, this immuneACCESS dataset retains in-frame rearrangements with V and J assigned. A fraction of the clones does not appear; measured against another copy, unresolved V genes explain less than half of the discrepancy, and the remainder lacks a known reason. This sample holds 250,000 to 300,000 clones; roughly four fifths were observed only once. The ten largest account for about 2% of the sample. The material sequenced was PBMCs. The receptor set was obtained from a middle-aged woman in good health and CMV-seropositive.

This chain links TRBV2 with TRBJ2-1, with 9 bases fitting TRBD2. This CDR3 has 15 amino acids. Germline V lookup: CDR1 SNHLY, CDR2 FYNNEI. V lost 6 bases, J lost 6 bases, and 9 bases stayed unmatched. CDR3 residues: CASRATGTSPNEQFF. CDR3 bases: TGTGCCAGCAGGGCCACCGGGACTAGCCCCAATGAGCAGTTCTTC.

The chain links TRBV4-3 to TRBJ1-1; D is uncertain. Trimming left V 0 bases short and J 1 base short, with 9 bases between. This CDR3 is built from 15 residues. Germline CDR1 is LGHNA and CDR2 is YSLEER. For the CDR3, the DNA is TGCGCCAGCAGCCAAGATTGGGCAGGGAACACTGAAGCTTTCTTT. Its protein product is CASSQDWAGNTEAFF.

Here the CDR3 DNA reads TGTGCCAGTAGTCGGACTAGCGGGAGGCCCAGCTCCTACAATGAGCAGTTCTTC. Its protein product is CASSRTSGRPSSYNEQFF. The rearrangement joins TRBV19 to TRBJ2-1; 14 bases agree with TRBD2. V was pared by 5 bases and J by 0 bases, with 6 bases of the junction left unmatched. Germline V CDR1 and CDR2: LNHDA, SQIVND (reference sequence). The CDR3 is 18 residues long.

V and J are TRBV9 and TRBJ1-2; D unclear. From germline, CDR1 is SGDLS and CDR2 YYNGEE. The CDR3 spans 14 residues. V was pared by 4 bases and J by 3 bases, with 13 bases between. The CDR3 sequence: CASSSSVNDYGYTF. For the CDR3, the DNA is TGTGCCAGCAGCTCGTCGGTCAACGACTATGGCTACACCTTC.

The chain links TRBV14 to TRBJ2-1; 10 bases are a match to TRBD2. Germline V CDR1 and CDR2: SGHDN, FVKESK. CDR3 length: 16 residues. Trimming removed 4 bases from V and 7 bases from J; junction bases left unmatched: 10. CDR3 DNA: TGTGCCAGCAGCCCCCTCGGGCTAGCGGGAGTAAATGAGCAGTTCTTC. Protein: CASSPLGLAGVNEQFF. Full variable domain (outside the CDR3, taken from reference TRBV14 and TRBJ2-1): EAGVTQFPSHSVIEKGQTVTLRCDPISGHDNLYWYRRVMGKEIKFLLHFVKESKQDESGMPNNRFLAERTGGTYSTLKVQPAELEDSGVYFCASSPLGLAGVNEQFFGPGTRLTVL.

The rearrangement uses TRBV10-1 and TRBJ2-7; 7 bases match TRBD1. The CDR3 is 14 amino acids. CDR1 is WNHNN and CDR2 is SYGVQD in the germline V gene (reference sequence). Trimming removed 4 bases from V and 3 bases from J; junction bases left unmatched: 6. The CDR3 nucleotides read TGCGCCAGCAGTGGTAACAGGGGAATCTACGAGCAGTACTTC. Encoded protein: CASSGNRGIYEQYF.